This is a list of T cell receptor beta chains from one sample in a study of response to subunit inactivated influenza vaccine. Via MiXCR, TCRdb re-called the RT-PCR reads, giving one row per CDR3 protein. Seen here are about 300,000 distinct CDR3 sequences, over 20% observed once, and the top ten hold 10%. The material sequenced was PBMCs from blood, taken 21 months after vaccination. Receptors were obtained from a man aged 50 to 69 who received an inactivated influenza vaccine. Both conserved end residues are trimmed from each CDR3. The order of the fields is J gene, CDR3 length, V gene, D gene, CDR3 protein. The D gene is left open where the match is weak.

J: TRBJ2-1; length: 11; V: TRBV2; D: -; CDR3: ASSDVGNNEQF
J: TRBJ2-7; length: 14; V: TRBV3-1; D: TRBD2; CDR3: ASSQEVLAGAPHSY
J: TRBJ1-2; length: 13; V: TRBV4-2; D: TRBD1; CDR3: ASSQEGTDNYGYT
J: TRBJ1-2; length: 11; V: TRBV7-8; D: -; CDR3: ASSLAGGVGYT
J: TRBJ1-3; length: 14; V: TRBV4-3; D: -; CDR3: ASSQDLSGSGNTIY
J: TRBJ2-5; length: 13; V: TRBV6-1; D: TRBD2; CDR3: ASSRDLREGETQY
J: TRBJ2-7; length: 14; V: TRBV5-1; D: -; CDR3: ASSRLVGAGSNEQY
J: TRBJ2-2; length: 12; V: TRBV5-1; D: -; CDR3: ASSLGGLDGELF
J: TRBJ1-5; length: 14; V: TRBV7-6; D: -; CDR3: ASSLGWGGNNQPQH
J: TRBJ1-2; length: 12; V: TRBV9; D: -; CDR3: ASSVRGANYGYT
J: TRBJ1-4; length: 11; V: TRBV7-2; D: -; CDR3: ASHGGWDEKLF
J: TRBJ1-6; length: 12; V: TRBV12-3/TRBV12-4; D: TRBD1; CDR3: ASSPMGTAAPLH
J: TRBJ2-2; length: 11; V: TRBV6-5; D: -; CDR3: ASSYSMTGELF
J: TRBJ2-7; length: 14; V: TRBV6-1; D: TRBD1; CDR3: ASTTIPGQGAYEQY
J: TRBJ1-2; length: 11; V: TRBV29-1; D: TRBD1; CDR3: SVGDREAYGYT
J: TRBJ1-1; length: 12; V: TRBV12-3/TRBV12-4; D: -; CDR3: ASSLGTRGTEAF
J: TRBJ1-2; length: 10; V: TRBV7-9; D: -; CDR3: ASSQRVYGYT
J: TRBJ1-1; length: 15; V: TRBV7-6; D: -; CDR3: ASSGPGPLPRNTEAF
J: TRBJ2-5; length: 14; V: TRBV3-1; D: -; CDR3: ASSPPGLRYQETQY
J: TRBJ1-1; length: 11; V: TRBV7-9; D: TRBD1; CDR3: ASRGTGGTEAF
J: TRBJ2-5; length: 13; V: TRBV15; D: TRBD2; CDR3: ATSRLAGGVETQY
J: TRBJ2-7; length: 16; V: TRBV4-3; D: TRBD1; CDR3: ASSQIQPPGQGTYEQY
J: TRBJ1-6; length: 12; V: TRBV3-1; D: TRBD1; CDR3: ASSQDRGSSPLH
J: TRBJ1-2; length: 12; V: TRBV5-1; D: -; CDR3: ASSLGDSLGGYT
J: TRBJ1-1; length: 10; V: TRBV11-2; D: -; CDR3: ASRWQGTEAF
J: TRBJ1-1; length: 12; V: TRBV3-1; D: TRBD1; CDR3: ASSQGTGGTEAF
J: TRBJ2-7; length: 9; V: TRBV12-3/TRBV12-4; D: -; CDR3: ASSLTVEQY
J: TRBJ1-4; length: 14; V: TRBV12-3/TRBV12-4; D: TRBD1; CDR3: ASSPRTGGISEKLF
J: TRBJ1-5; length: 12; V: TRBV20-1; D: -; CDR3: SAYKGGGNQPQH
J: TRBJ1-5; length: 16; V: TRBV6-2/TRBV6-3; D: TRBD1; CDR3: ASSYATGYVSSNQPQH
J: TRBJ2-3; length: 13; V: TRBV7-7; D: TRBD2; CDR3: ASSLTSGTADTQY
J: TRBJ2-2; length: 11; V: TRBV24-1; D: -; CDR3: ATSDSVTGELF
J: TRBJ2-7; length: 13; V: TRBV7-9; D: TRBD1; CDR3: ASSLGDRSSYEQY
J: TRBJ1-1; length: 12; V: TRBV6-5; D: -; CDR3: ASSYSLTDTEAF
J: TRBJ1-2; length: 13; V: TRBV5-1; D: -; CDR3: ASSTGPGATGGYT
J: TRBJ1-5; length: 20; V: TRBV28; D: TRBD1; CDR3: ASSLSFRTGDSALLGNQPQH
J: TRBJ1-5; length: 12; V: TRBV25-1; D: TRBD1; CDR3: ASSRDRAYQPQH
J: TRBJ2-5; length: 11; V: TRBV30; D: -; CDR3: AWSVGSQETQY
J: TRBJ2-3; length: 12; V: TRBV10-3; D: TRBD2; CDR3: AISGSGDTDTQY
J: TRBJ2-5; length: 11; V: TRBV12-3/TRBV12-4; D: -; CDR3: ASSRDLIRTQY
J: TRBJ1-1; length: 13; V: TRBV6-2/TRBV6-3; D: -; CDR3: ASSYKVHRQGSAF
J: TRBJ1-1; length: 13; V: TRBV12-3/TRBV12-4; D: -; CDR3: ASTLGGRMNTEAF
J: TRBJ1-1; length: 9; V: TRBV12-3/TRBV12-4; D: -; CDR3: ASSINTEAF
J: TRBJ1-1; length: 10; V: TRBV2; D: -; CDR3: ASSSGSTEAF
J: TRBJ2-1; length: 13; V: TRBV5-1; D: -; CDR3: ASSLALASYNEQF
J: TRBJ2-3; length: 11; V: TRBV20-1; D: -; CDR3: SAGTAGIDTQY
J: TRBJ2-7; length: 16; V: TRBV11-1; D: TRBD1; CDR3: ASSPRTGDGIWDYEQY
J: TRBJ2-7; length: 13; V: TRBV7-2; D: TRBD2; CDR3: ASSLSPGGTYEQY
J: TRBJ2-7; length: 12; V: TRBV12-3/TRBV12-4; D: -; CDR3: ASSLRDPTDEQY
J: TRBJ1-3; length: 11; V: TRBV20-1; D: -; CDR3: SAHRASGNTIY
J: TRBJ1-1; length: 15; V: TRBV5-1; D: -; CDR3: ASSLDPSRGLGTEAF
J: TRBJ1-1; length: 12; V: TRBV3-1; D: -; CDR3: ASSQRTANTEAF
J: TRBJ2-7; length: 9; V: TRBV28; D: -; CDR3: ATQQGYEQY
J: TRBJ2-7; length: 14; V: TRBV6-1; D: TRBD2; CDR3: ASSPMGLAGTYEQY